Shown below are 11 T cell receptor beta chains from a single sample sequenced in a study of T cells in localized non-small cell lung cancer. Profiling relied on immunoSEQ multiplex PCR, and the TCRdb table lists in-frame clones only, not all of them. The table lists around 4,800 clones, around 28% of them singletons. The sequencing here drew on lung tumor tissue, taken before any cancer treatment. All receptors come from a man aged 35 to 69 with stage III squamous cell lung carcinoma.

At least ten counts were recorded for this clone. The gene calls are TRBV11-3 and TRBJ1-2, with D possibly being TRBD1 (6 bases). The CDR3 covers 16 residues. CDR1 and CDR2 (germline): SGHNT, YENEEA. The V and J ends lost 3 bases and 5 bases respectively, with 19 bases between them. The CDR3 loop is CASSLAGGARRYGYTF. CDR3 coding DNA: TGTGCCAGCAGCTTGGCCGGGGGGGCGCGGCGGTATGGCTACACCTTC.

By share, this clone counts as medium-sized. The rearrangement joins TRBV12-2 to TRBJ1-2; the table's D gene call, TRBD1, was not cross checked with the DNA. TRBV12-2 is termed a pseudogene. This CDR3 has 17 residues. CDR3 loop: CASARWDRGQGSYGYTF. CDR3 nucleotide sequence: TGTGCCAGTGCCAGGTGGGACAGGGGGCAAGGAAGCTATGGCTACACCTTC.

The chain uses TRBV1 and TRBJ2-7; the table's D call of TRBD1 was not tested on the DNA. TRBV1 is listed as a pseudogene. The CDR3 covers 15 residues. The CDR3 DNA reads as TGCGCCAGCAGCCAAGTTTGGGACAGGACCTACGAGCAGTACTTC. It encodes CASSQVWDRTYEQYF.

This clone was seen a handful of times. The chain uses TRBV19 and TRBJ1-1; possibly TRBD1 for D (5 bases). CDR1 and CDR2 from the germline V gene are LNHDA and SQIVND (reference sequence). V gave up 6 bases and J gave up 5 bases, with 13 bases separating them. This CDR3 region has 13 residues. CDR3 coding DNA: TGTGCCAGTAGCGTCGGGGGGAGAACTGAAGCTTTCTTT. It codes for CASSVGGRTEAFF.

The chain's CDR3 is CASKDRPGDTEAFF. The CDR3 DNA reads as TGTGCCAGCAAGGACAGGCCGGGGGACACTGAAGCTTTCTTT. The rearrangement uses TRBV6-8 and TRBJ1-1, with 7 bases matching TRBD1. This CDR3 has 14 residues. CDR1 MNHGY and CDR2 SAAAGT come from the germline V gene. Germline trimming cut 7 bases from V and 3 bases from J; bases unmatched to any gene: 8.

In its sample, this clone was seen a few times. V is TRBV28 and J is TRBJ2-4; possibly TRBD2 for D (5 bases). This CDR3 is 14 amino acids long. Germline V gene sequence: CDR1 MDHEN, CDR2 SYDVKM. The V end was cut by 6 bases, the J end by 1 base, with 10 bases between. The CDR3 DNA follows: TGTGCCAGCAGGCCCCCGGGGGCCAAAAACATTCAGTACTTC. It specifies CASRPPGAKNIQYF.

This clone was detected a few times. The chain employs TRBV30 and TRBJ1-5, with 7 bases aligning to TRBD1. Per germline, CDR1 GTSNPN and CDR2 SVGIG (reference sequence). The length of the CDR3 is 15 residues. V dropped 1 base and J dropped 1; count of bases not matched to a gene: 4. The CDR3 coding sequence is TGTGCCTGGAGTGCAAGACAGGGCAGCAATCAGCCCCAGCATTTT. Its translation is CAWSARQGSNQPQHF.

The J gene is TRBJ1-2, the V gene TRBV29-1; possibly TRBD1 for D (5 bases). From germline, CDR1 is SQVTM and CDR2 ANQGSEA. CDR3 length: 13 amino acids. V was trimmed by 4 bases and J by 7 bases, leaving 16 bases between them. The CDR3 DNA is TGCAGCGTTGGTGCCAGGGTCGCCGGTGGCTACACCTTC. Translating gives CSVGARVAGGYTF.

In its sample, this clone was seen a few times. V is TRBV6-8 and J is TRBJ2-1; no clear D. Trimming cost V 6 bases and J 7 bases, with 10 bases left between them. This CDR3 is 12 amino acids long. Germline V gives CDR1 MNHGY, CDR2 SAAAGT. Here the CDR3 reads CASSELGNEQFF. In DNA, the CDR3 is TGTGCCAGCAGCGAGTTGGGTAATGAGCAGTTCTTC.

The chain couples TRBV5-1 to TRBJ1-2; TRBD1 matches at 9 bases. Germline V gene data show CDR1 as SGHRS and CDR2 as YFSETQ. The CDR3 spans 14 residues. Losses at the gene ends were 2 bases for V and 7 bases for J; bases not matched to a gene: 6. For the CDR3, the DNA is TGCGCCAGCAGCTTTGGGACAGGGTCTAGTGGCTACACCTTC. This translates into CASSFGTGSSGYTF.

This clone counts as medium-sized. CDR3: CASSLRQAVGELFF. The DNA for the CDR3 is TGTGCCAGCAGCTTGCGTCAGGCAGTCGGGGAGCTGTTTTTT. The rearrangement uses TRBV11-3 and TRBJ2-2; D gene unclear. In germline, CDR1 is SGHNT, CDR2 YENEEA. This CDR3 has 14 residues. V was cut by 3 bases and J by 7 bases, with 12 bases left in between.